This T cell receptor (beta chain) emerged from a study of neurological immune-mediated disorders. Regarding the study as a whole: HTLV-1-associated myelopathy had the most TCR clonal expansion, and multiple sclerosis had the least, less than healthy controls. Among expanded clones, no CDR3 amino acid sequences were shared across subjects, a pattern suggesting private repertoires in all groups.

This clonotype was found many times. Its antigen is not identified. CDR3 length: 13 residues. Trimming stripped 8 bases from V and 3 bases from J, with 13 bases between. Germline V gene sequence: CDR1 MNHEY, CDR2 SVGAGI. Synthesis of cDNA was carried out by template-switch 5'RACE. The reaction used 10-nucleotide random UMIs. One entry per CDR3 protein results from TCRdb running MiXCR on the 5' RACE reads. Of under 35,000 distinct CDR3 sequences in the sample, about 1.6% were seen once. The sequenced sample consisted of PBMCs. The origin of this receptor is a woman aged 25 to 39 with multiple sclerosis. The chain joins TRBV6-5 to TRBJ2-5; tentatively, D is TRBD2 (6 bases). The CDR3 DNA follows: TGTGCCAGCGCCGGGACTTTAAAAGAGACCCAGTACTTC. It yields the protein CASAGTLKETQYF.